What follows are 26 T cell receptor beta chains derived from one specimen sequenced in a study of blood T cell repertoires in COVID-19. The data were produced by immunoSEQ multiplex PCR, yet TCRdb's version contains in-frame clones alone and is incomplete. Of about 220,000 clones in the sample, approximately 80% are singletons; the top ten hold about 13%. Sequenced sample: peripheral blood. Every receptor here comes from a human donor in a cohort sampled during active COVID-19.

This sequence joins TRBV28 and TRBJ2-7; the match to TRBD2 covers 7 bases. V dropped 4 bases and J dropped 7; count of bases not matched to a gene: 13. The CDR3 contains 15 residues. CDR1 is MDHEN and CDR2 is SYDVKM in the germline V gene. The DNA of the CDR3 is TGTGCCAGCAGTTCCCCCCTCGGGGACGGGGGGGAGCAGTACTTC. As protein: CASSSPLGDGGEQYF. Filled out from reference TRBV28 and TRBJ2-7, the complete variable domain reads DVKVTQSSRYLVKRTGEKVFLECVQDMDHENMFWYRQDPGLGLRLIYFSYDVKMKEKGDIPEGYSVSREKKERFSLILESASTNQTSMYLCASSSPLGDGGEQYFGPGTRLTVT.

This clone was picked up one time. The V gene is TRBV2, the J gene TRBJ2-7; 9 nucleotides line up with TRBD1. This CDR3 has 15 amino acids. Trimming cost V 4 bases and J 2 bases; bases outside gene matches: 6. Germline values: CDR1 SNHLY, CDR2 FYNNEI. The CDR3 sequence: CASSVGGTGTYEQYF. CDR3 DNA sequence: TGTGCCAGCAGTGTGGGTGGGACAGGGACCTACGAGCAGTACTTC.

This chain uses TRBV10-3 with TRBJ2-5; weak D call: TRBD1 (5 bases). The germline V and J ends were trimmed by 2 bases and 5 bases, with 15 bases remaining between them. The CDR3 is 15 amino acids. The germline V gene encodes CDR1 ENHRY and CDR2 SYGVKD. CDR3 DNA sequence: TGTGCCATCAGTGAGCCCAGGGAAACTGGGGAGACCCAGTACTTC. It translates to CAISEPRETGETQYF.

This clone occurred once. The CDR3 nucleotides are TGTGCCAGCAGCTCAGGGACCGGGGAGCTGTTTTTT. Its protein product is CASSSGTGELFF. The chain joins TRBV7-9 to TRBJ2-2; weak D call: TRBD1 (5 bases). Between the trimmed V and J ends, which lost 4 bases and 5 bases, there was a span of 5 bases. This CDR3 is built from 12 residues. Per germline, CDR1 SEHNR and CDR2 FQNEAQ (reference sequence).

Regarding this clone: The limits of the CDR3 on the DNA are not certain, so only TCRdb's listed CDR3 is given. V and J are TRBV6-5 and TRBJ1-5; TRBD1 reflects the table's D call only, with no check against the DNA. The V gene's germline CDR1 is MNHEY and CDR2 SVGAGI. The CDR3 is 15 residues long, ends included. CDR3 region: CASILDRPANQPQHF.

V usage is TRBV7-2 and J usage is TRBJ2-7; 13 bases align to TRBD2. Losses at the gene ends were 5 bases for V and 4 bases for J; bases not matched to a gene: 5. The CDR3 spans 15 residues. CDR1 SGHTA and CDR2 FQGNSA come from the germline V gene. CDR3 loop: CASSKGLAGLYEQYF. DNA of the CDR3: TGTGCCAGCAGCAAGGGACTAGCGGGATTGTACGAGCAGTACTTC.

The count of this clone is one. The CDR3: CATSDELSGGGYTF. The DNA for the CDR3 is TGTGCCACCAGTGATGAGCTGTCCGGTGGTGGCTACACCTTC. The chain combines TRBV24-1 with TRBJ1-2; D is undetermined. The CDR3 spans 14 residues. CDR1 and CDR2 (germline): KGHDR, SFDVKD. V lost 3 bases and J 7 bases, leaving 14 bases between the germline ends.

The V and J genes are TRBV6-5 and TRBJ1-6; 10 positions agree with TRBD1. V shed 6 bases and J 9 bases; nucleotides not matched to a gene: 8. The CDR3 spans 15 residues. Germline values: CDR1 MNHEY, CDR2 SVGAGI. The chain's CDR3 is CASSYDRGRVSPLHF. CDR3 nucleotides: TGTGCCAGCAGCTACGACAGGGGGCGCGTTTCACCCCTCCACTTT.

CDR3 nucleotide sequence: TGTGCCAGCTCACCGGGACAGCTTGGAGCCTACGAGCAGTACTTC. Amino acid sequence: CASSPGQLGAYEQYF. This sequence joins TRBV18 and TRBJ2-7; the match to TRBD1 covers 7 bases. The J segment lost 2 bases and the V segment lost 3 bases, leaving 7 bases of the junction unmatched. This CDR3 spans 15 amino acids. Germline CDR1 KGHSH, CDR2 LQKENI.

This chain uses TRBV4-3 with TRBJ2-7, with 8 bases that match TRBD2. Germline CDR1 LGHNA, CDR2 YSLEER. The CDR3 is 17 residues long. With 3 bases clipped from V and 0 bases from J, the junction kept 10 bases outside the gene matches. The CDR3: CASSQRAGATPSYEQYF. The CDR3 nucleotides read TGCGCCAGCAGCCAGCGAGCGGGGGCGACACCCTCCTACGAGCAGTACTTC.

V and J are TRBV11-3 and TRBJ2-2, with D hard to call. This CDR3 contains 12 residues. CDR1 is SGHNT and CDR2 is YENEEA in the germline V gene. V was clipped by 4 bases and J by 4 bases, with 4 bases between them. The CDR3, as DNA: TGTGCCAGCAGCTGGCTCACCGGGGAGCTGTTTTTT. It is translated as CASSWLTGELFF.

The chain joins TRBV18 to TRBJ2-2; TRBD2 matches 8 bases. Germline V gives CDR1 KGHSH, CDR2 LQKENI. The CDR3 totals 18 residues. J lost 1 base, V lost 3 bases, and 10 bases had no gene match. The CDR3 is CASSPGPLLAVNTGELFF. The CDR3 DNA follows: TGTGCCAGCTCACCCGGACCGTTACTAGCGGTGAACACCGGGGAGCTGTTTTTT.

The CDR3 protein is CASSSPEGPYEQYF. DNA of the CDR3: TGTGCCAGCAGCTCCCCCGAGGGCCCCTACGAGCAGTACTTC. The genes are TRBV7-9 and TRBJ2-7, with D tentatively TRBD2 (5 bases). The CDR3 has 14 residues. Germline-derived CDR1 and CDR2 are SEHNR and FQNEAQ (reference sequence). Trimming pared 4 bases from V and 2 bases from J, leaving 12 bases between. Filled out from reference TRBV7-9 and TRBJ2-7, the complete variable domain reads DTGVSQNPRHKITKRGQNVTFRCDPISEHNRLYWYRQTLGQGPEFLTYFQNEAQLEKSRLLSDRFSAERPKGSFSTLEIQRTEQGDSAMYLCASSSPEGPYEQYFGPGTRLTVT.

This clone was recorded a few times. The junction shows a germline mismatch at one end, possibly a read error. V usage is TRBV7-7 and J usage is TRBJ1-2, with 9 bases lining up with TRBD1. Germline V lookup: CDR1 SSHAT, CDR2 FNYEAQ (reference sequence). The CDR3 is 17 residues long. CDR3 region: CASSFTAGGQGHYGYTF. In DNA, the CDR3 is TGTGCTAGCAGCTTTACCGCAGGGGGACAGGGACATTATGGCTACACCTTC.

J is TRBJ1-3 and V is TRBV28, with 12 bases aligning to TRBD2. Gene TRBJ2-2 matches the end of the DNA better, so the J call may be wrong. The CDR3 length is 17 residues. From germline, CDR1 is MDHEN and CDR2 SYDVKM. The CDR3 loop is CATLLRTSGVNTGELFF. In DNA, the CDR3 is TGTGCCACCCTCCTTCGGACTAGCGGGGTCAACACCGGGGAGCTGTTTTTT.

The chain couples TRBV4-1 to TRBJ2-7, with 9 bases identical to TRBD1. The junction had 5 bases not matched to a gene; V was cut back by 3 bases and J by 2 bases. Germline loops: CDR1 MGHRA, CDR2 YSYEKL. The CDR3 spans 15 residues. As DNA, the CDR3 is TGCGCCAGCAGCCACCCGGGACAGGGCCCCTACGAGCAGTACTTC. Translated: CASSHPGQGPYEQYF.

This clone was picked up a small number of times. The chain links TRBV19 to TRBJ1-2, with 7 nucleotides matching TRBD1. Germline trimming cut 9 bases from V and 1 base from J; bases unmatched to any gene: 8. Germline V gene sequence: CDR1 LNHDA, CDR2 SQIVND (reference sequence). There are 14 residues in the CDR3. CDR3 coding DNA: TGTGCCAGCCAACAGGGGACTGATAACTATGGCTACACCTTC. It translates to CASQQGTDNYGYTF.

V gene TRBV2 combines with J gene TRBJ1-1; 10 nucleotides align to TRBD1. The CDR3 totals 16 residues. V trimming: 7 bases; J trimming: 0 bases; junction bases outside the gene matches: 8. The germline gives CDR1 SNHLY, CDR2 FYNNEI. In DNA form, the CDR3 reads TGTGCCAGCATGCGGGACAGGGGACTTCTGAACACTGAAGCTTTCTTT. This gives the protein CASMRDRGLLNTEAFF.

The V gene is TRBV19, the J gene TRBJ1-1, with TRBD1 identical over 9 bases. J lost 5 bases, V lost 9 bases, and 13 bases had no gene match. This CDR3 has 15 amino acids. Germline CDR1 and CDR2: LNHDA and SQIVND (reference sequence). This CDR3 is CASAPGQGRGTEAFF. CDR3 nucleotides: TGTGCCAGCGCGCCGGGACAGGGAAGGGGGACTGAAGCTTTCTTT.

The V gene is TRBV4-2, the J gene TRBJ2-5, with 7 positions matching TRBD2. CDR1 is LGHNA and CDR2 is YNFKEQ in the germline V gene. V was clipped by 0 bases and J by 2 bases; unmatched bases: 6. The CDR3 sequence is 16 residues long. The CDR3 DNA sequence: TGTGCCAGCAGCCAAGATGGAGCGGGGCCGCAAGAGACCCAGTACTTC. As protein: CASSQDGAGPQETQYF.

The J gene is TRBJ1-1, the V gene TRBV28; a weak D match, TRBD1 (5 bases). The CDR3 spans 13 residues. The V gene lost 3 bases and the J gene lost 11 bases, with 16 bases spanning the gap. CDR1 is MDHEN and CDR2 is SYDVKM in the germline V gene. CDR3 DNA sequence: TGTGCCAGCAGTTTCGAGGCCACAGGTTGGGCTTTCTTT. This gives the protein CASSFEATGWAFF.

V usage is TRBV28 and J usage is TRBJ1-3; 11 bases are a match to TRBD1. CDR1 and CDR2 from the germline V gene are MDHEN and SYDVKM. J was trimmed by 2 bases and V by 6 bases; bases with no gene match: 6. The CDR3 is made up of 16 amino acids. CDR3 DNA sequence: TGTGCCAGCAGCTCCGGGACAGGGGGGACTGGAAACACCATATATTTT. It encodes CASSSGTGGTGNTIYF.

Written as DNA, the CDR3 is TGCGCCAGCAGCTTGGATACAGGGACGCAAGAGACCCAGTACTTC. It codes for CASSLDTGTQETQYF. The chain uses TRBV5-1 and TRBJ2-5, with a weak D call TRBD1 (6 bases). CDR3 size: 15 residues. The V end lost 0 bases, the J end lost 2 bases, and 11 bases lay between the germline ends. Per germline, CDR1 SGHRS and CDR2 YFSETQ.

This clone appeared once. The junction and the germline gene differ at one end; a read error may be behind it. CDR3 coding DNA: TGTGCTAGCAGCGTCTTAGCGGGAGCCGGGGAGCTGTTTTTT. The encoded protein is CASSVLAGAGELFF. The genes are TRBV7-7 and TRBJ2-2; 9 nucleotides align to TRBD2. The CDR3 runs to 14 residues. Per germline, CDR1 SSHAT and CDR2 FNYEAQ (reference sequence).

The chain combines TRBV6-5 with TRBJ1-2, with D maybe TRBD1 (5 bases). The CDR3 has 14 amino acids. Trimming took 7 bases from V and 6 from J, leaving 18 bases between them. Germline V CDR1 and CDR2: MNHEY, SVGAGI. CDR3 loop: CASTNTLQANGYTF. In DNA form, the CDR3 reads TGTGCCAGCACCAATACTCTACAGGCGAATGGCTACACCTTC.

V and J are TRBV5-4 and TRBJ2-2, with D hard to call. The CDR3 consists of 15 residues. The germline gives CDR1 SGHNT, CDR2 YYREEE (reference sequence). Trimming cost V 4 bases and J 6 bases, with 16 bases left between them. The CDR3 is CASSRDHPQAGELFF. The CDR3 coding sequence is TGTGCCAGCAGCCGTGACCACCCGCAGGCCGGGGAGCTGTTTTTT.